Reported below is one T cell receptor beta chain. It lacks a known antigen. Base qualities are not recorded, but no much larger clone differs from it by a single base. This record belongs to a study of TIL therapy for anti-PD-1-resistant metastatic lung cancer (dated by TCRdb to the early 2020s). Background for the entire study: Tumors were harvested prior to any PD-1/PD-L1 blockade, after which nivolumab was administered to patients, and lymphodepletion, expanded TIL infusion and IL-2 were given to patients who progressed. A median non-synonymous tumor mutation burden of under 1.9 mutations per megabase was determined across the cohort by whole-exome sequencing. T cell receptor beta sequencing of tumor and peripheral blood served to follow clonotypes across the tumor, the expanded TIL product, and serial blood samples. The cohort was composed predominantly of lung adenocarcinoma, with a few EGFR-mutant and two ALK-rearranged tumors included, and half of patients were identified as current or former smokers. Enrolled patients had a median age of around 51 years (range 38-75) and a median tumor PD-L1 proportion score of over 5.5%. Broader findings and caveats from the paper: The study protocol defined all tumor marker inferences as exploratory. Infused TIL clonotypes partially replaced the baseline peripheral repertoire then decayed over months, with no apparent association between persistence and response. Because the cohort was highly selected, with more treatment-naive, never-smoker and oncogene-addicted patients than is typical, generalizability is limited.

TCR beta CDR3 regions were amplified from genomic DNA by bias-controlled multiplex PCR with the immunoSEQ v3 hsTCRB kit. TCR libraries were sequenced on an Illumina NextSeq 500 to 1.5 million to 2.5 million read pairs for survey level or roughly 4.5-6 million for deep level. The published analysis was carried out like this. V, D and J genes were assigned, non-productive sequences were removed, and clonality was reported by immunoSEQ Analyzer software. To compare repertoires between infused TIL and blood, productive Simpson clonality was used along with the Morisita overlap index of productive TRB rearrangements. For each clone in blood, the absolute clonotype count was estimated by multiplying the lymphocyte count by the CD3+ fraction and by the clone's productive frequency. Entries here come from immuneACCESS through TCRdb and include only in-frame sequences with V and J called. Some clones fail to appear in such tables; in the studies checked, an unresolved V gene covers under half of the shortfall, and the cause of the remainder is unknown. V, J and clone size were drawn from that table, and D and trimming were deduced from the DNA. For this sample there are 35,000 to 55,000 clones; 79% appear just once. Around 16% of the sample rests with the top ten.

What the time point label conveys for this sample: pre-treatment sample, taken before nivolumab and TIL therapy. Adults with stage 4 NSCLC were enrolled in a dual-center phase I trial from late 2017 to early 2020. Samples were obtained from a single-arm, open-label phase I trial in which tumor-infiltrating lymphocyte therapy with nivolumab was evaluated in advanced non-small cell lung cancer. Blood mononuclear cells were isolated from EDTA tubes by Ficoll gradient and were snap-frozen as pellets, and DNA was extracted with a Qiagen mini-prep kit. CDR1 and CDR2 are drawn from the germline V gene (reference sequence): SEHNR, FQNEAQ. CDR3 length: 15 amino acids, cysteine to phenylalanine. Left in the record is the CDR3 DNA by itself, 45 bases read in frame from the first base. At the junction V is shortened by 5 bases and J by 0 bases; bases outside the gene matches: 7.

The V and J genes are TRBV7-9 and TRBJ2-7, and 7 junctional nucleotides match TRBD1. The source was blood, collected at baseline. The TCR originated in a man between 65 and 79 years old with non-small cell lung cancer. The CDR3 in this case is CASSPRQGSSYEQYF. Here is the DNA: TGTGCCAGCAGCCCCAGACAGGGATCCTCCTACGAGCAGTACTTC.